These 8 T cell receptor beta chains share one sample of origin, sequenced in a study of control samples from healthy donors and cancer patients. TCRdb keeps only in-frame clones here, not all; method: immunoSEQ multiplex PCR. This table has roughly 100,000 clones, about 86% appearing once. Sequencing used blood. The receptor set was obtained from a man aged 25 to 45 in good health.

The table lists this clone with a count of one. CDR3 region: CASSEMGFATNEKLFF. The CDR3 DNA reads TGTGCCAGCAGTGAGATGGGGTTTGCAACTAATGAAAAACTGTTTTTT. The V call is TRBV25-1, the J call TRBJ1-4; unclear D gene. Germline CDR1 MGHDK, CDR2 SYGVNS. The length of the CDR3 is 16 residues. V gave up 3 bases and J gave up 0 bases, with 11 bases separating them.

The chain recombines TRBV11-2 with TRBJ2-1; D is possibly TRBD2 (6 bases). The germline CDR1 and CDR2 sequences are SGHAT and FQNNGV. The CDR3 covers 15 residues. V shed 4 bases and J shed 0 bases, with 10 bases lying between them. The DNA of the CDR3 is TGTGCCAGCAGCTGGACTATCAGCTCCTACAATGAGCAGTTCTTC. Translating it yields CASSWTISSYNEQFF.

The V call is TRBV7-9, the J call TRBJ2-1; D perhaps matches TRBD2 (5 bases). CDR3 length equals 18 residues. Germline V CDR1 and CDR2: SEHNR, FQNEAQ (reference sequence). V was cut by 5 bases and J by 0 bases, with 20 bases left in between. The CDR3 coding sequence is TGTGCCAGCAGCCACACACAGAGGGTGGGGAGCTCCTACAATGAGCAGTTCTTC. It yields the protein CASSHTQRVGSSYNEQFF. The complete variable domain, with remaining parts taken from reference TRBV7-9 and TRBJ2-1, reads DTGVSQNPRHKITKRGQNVTFRCDPISEHNRLYWYRQTLGQGPEFLTYFQNEAQLEKSRLLSDRFSAERPKGSFSTLEIQRTEQGDSAMYLCASSHTQRVGSSYNEQFFGPGTRLTVL.

This sequence joins TRBV7-8 and TRBJ1-1, with TRBD1 as a possible D gene (6 bases). The CDR3 is 14 residues long. V was cut by 5 bases and J by 1 base, with 11 bases left in between. Germline values: CDR1 SGHVS, CDR2 FQNEAQ. The CDR3 region is CASSGTTGNTEAFF. The CDR3 coding sequence is TGTGCCAGCAGCGGCACGACAGGGAACACTGAAGCTTTCTTT.

This sequence joins TRBV4-3 and TRBJ1-2; 8 bases fit TRBD1. The CDR3 sequence is 17 residues long. Trimming cost V 2 bases and J 8 bases; bases outside gene matches: 16. CDR1 and CDR2 from the germline V gene are LGHNA and YSLEER. The CDR3 region is CASSQIGTGPGIRGYTF. Written as DNA, the CDR3 is TGCGCCAGCAGCCAAATAGGGACAGGTCCGGGAATTCGGGGCTACACCTTC.

This clone was counted a single time. The V gene is TRBV19, the J gene TRBJ1-5; 7 nucleotides agree with TRBD1. Germline CDR1 is LNHDA and CDR2 is SQIVND (reference sequence). There are 15 residues in the CDR3. J was trimmed by 4 bases and V by 5 bases; bases with no gene match: 8. The CDR3 bases are TGTGCCAGTAGTGCAGCCGGGACAGCGAATCAGCCCCAGCATTTT. Protein sequence: CASSAAGTANQPQHF.

The chain is built from TRBV30 and TRBJ1-3; D gene uncertain. CDR1 GTSNPN and CDR2 SVGIG come from the germline V gene (reference sequence). The germline V and J ends were trimmed by 0 bases and 3 bases, with 9 bases remaining between them. This CDR3 has 14 residues. The CDR3, as DNA: TGTGCCTGGAGTGTACCGGACCGTGGAAACACCATATATTTT. Amino acid sequence: CAWSVPDRGNTIYF.

In its sample, this clone is medium-sized (0.01 to 0.1%). Other DNA sequences within the sample encode an identical CDR3. The chain joins TRBV5-4 to TRBJ2-7; 7 bases match TRBD1. CDR1 and CDR2 from the germline V gene are SGHNT and YYREEE (reference sequence). This CDR3 has 14 amino acids. After removal of 2 bases from V and 3 bases from J, the junction contained 5 bases not matched to a gene. CDR3 DNA sequence: TGTGCCAGCAGCTTACAGGGGTCGGACTACGAGCAGTACTTC. As protein: CASSLQGSDYEQYF.